The 17 T cell receptor beta chains given below trace back to one sample, sequenced in a study of tumor and adjacent non-tumor tissue in lung cancer. The library came from three nested PCR rounds adapted from ARM-PCR protocols. TCRdb fed the multiplex PCR reads into MiXCR, producing one record per CDR3 protein. The sample consists of about 100,000 distinct CDR3 sequences, 65% of them appearing once. The template was RNA from unsorted bulk tissue. More than 3 cm separated this lung sample from the edge of the tumor. The sequenced sample was distant non-tumor lung tissue. The receptors originated from a man younger than 45 with non-small cell lung cancer.

The chain is built from TRBV12-3 or TRBV12-4 and TRBJ2-1, with 7 bases that match TRBD1. After removal of 2 bases from V and 7 bases from J, the junction contained 11 bases not matched to a gene. This CDR3 is built from 16 residues. The CDR3 region is CASSLLSRQGYNEQFF. CDR3 sequence (DNA): TGTGCCAGCAGTTTATTGAGCCGACAGGGTTATAATGAGCAGTTCTTC.

A note on this clonotype: This sequence may be a read error, since a much larger clone differs from it by one base. In this CDR3 the conserved last residue, phenylalanine or tryptophan, is missing, so a read error is likely. The chain is built from TRBV4-1 and TRBJ1-1; TRBD1 matches at 7 bases. Unmatched junction bases numbered 9, after V lost 1 base and J lost 7 bases. This CDR3 region has 15 residues. Germline V gene lookup returns CDR1 MGHRA and CDR2 YSYEKL. CDR3 residues: CASSQGQGWRNEAFL. The DNA for the CDR3 is TGCGCCAGCAGCCAAGGACAGGGCTGGAGGAATGAAGCTTTCCTT.

This clonotype occurred once. At one of its ends the junction is not consistent with the germline gene, which may arise from a read error. The V gene is TRBV4-1, the J gene TRBJ2-7; TRBD1 or TRBD2 may be the D gene (5 bases each). The CDR3 has 19 residues. Germline V lookup: CDR1 MGHRA, CDR2 YSYEKL. DNA for the CDR3: TGCGCCAGTAGCCAAGGGGAGACAAGGGGCATTGGGGAAACCTACGAGCAGTACTTC. It codes for CASSQGETRGIGETYEQYF.

Concerning this clonotype itself: One end of the junction is discordant with germline, which a read error may explain. This chain uses TRBV20-1 with TRBJ2-7; D remains ambiguous. Germline loops: CDR1 DFQATT, CDR2 SNEGSKA (reference sequence). The CDR3 runs 11 residues. The CDR3 here is CSAVYNYEQYF. The CDR3, as DNA: TGCAGTGCCGTATACAACTACGAGCAGTATTTC.

Regarding this clonotype: The CDR3 carries no conserved terminal phenylalanine or tryptophan, so it likely arises from a read error. DNA of the CDR3: TGCAGTGCTAGAAGACAGGGGTCAGCAGGCACTGGAGCTTTCCTT. Translated, it gives CSARRQGSAGTGAFL. The chain links TRBV20-1 to TRBJ1-1; 8 bases are shared with TRBD1. The CDR3 spans 15 residues. CDR1 DFQATT and CDR2 SNEGSKA come from the germline V gene (reference sequence).

Of note for this clonotype: A read error may produce the germline difference seen at one junction end. This chain connects TRBV29-1 to TRBJ2-1; TRBD2 aligns across 10 bases. Per the germline V gene, CDR1 is SQVTM and CDR2 is ANQGSEA. The CDR3 contains 15 residues. For the CDR3, the DNA is TGCTGCGTTGAGGGAGTAGCGGGAGGTCTCAATGAGGAGTTCTTC. As protein: CCVEGVAGGLNEEFF.

Turning to this clonotype: An end of the junction differs from the germline gene, which may be a read error. The chain recombines TRBV20-1 with TRBJ1-5; D is possibly TRBD1 (6 bases). Germline V gene sequence: CDR1 DFQATT, CDR2 SNEGSKA (reference sequence). This CDR3 comprises 12 residues. Here the CDR3 reads CSAAQGFQAQHF. The CDR3 DNA reads as TGCAGTGCTGCTCAGGGGTTTCAGGCCCAGCATTTT.

At least ten counts were recorded for this clonotype. V is TRBV6-1 and J is TRBJ2-3; the D call may be TRBD1 or TRBD2 (5 bases each). CDR3 length: 17 amino acids. V was shortened by 4 bases and J by 2 bases, with 19 bases between the two germline ends. Germline V gene data show CDR1 as MNHNS and CDR2 as SASEGT. CDR3 nucleotide sequence: TGTGCCAGCAGTGTCCTCGCAGGGAGATTCTTCACAGATACGCAGTATTTT. Its protein product is CASSVLAGRFFTDTQYF.

This chain joins TRBV20-1 and TRBJ2-2; tentative D call: TRBD2 (5 bases). CDR1 and CDR2 from the germline V gene are DFQATT and SNEGSKA (reference sequence). CDR3 size: 12 residues. The CDR3 protein is CTGRGITGELFF. The CDR3 bases are TGCACTGGGAGAGGCATTACCGGGGAGCTGTTTTTT.

Remarks on this clonotype: Compared with germline, one end of the junction differs, possibly owing to a read error. This rearrangement joins TRBV4-1 to TRBJ2-1; 8 bases are a match to TRBD2. The CDR3 extends over 17 amino acids. Germline-derived CDR1 and CDR2 are MGHRA and YSYEKL. CDR3 sequence: CARSQERGTNSVNEQFF. For the CDR3, the DNA is TGCGCCAGAAGCCAAGAGCGGGGGACTAACAGCGTCAATGAGCAGTTCTTC.

The gene calls are TRBV12-3 or TRBV12-4 and TRBJ1-5, with a possible D match to TRBD1 (5 bases). Trimming took 2 bases from V and 3 from J, leaving 8 bases between them. The CDR3 has 14 residues. CDR3 protein: CASSLSGLNQPQHF. In DNA form, the CDR3 reads TGTGCCAGCAGTTTATCAGGGCTCAATCAGCCCCAGCATTTT.

The rearrangement joins TRBV7-9 to TRBJ2-5; D possibly corresponds to TRBD1 (6 bases). Trimming left V 3 bases short and J 5 bases short, with 10 bases between. This CDR3 is 13 amino acids long. Germline V lookup: CDR1 SEHNR, CDR2 FQNEAQ (reference sequence). This CDR3 reads CASSFGGQETQYF. In DNA form, the CDR3 reads TGTGCCAGCAGCTTTGGGGGCCAGGAGACCCAGTACTTC.

For this clonotype: An end of the junction differs from the germline gene, which may be a read error. This chain uses TRBV6-6 with TRBJ2-7; 10 bases align to TRBD1. Germline V CDR1 and CDR2: MNHNY, SVGAGI (reference sequence). This CDR3 comprises 14 residues. The CDR3 nucleotides are TGTACCAGCAGTCACGACAGGGGGCTGTACGAGCAGTACTTC. Translation: CTSSHDRGLYEQYF.

Many counts were recorded for this clonotype. The rearrangement uses TRBV6-2 or TRBV6-3 and TRBJ2-7, with 10 bases aligning to TRBD2. Trimming removed 5 bases from V and 4 bases from J; junction bases left unmatched: 5. Germline V lookup: CDR1 MNHEY, CDR2 SVGEGT. This CDR3 region has 14 residues. The DNA for the CDR3 is TGTGCCAGCAGTCTACTAGCGGGACTATACGAGCAGTACTTC. This encodes CASSLLAGLYEQYF.

The rearrangement uses TRBV24-1 and TRBJ2-7; D not certain. This CDR3 has 14 residues. Germline CDR1 KGHDR, CDR2 SFDVKD. The CDR3 DNA is TGTACCCCGGCCCAAGGGTCTTACTCCTACGAGCAGTACTTC. Translated: CTPAQGSYSYEQYF.

This clonotype was counted a few times. The genes are TRBV5-6 and TRBJ2-3, with 8 bases identical to TRBD2. CDR3 length: 16 residues. The V gene's germline CDR1 is SGHDT and CDR2 YYEEEE. The junction had 13 bases not matched to a gene; V was cut back by 4 bases and J by 6 bases. The CDR3 region is CASSLGGGGLKDTQYF. For the CDR3, the DNA is TGTGCCAGCAGCCTGGGCGGCGGGGGGCTTAAGGATACGCAGTATTTT.

The rearrangement links TRBV11-2 to TRBJ1-4; the D is unclear. From germline, CDR1 is SGHAT and CDR2 FQNNGV. V was shortened by 5 bases and J by 0 bases, with 10 bases between the two germline ends. This CDR3 region has 15 residues. CDR3 sequence reads: CASSPEIPTNEKLFF. The CDR3, as DNA: TGTGCCAGCAGCCCCGAGATCCCAACTAATGAAAAACTGTTTTTT. Combining the CDR3 with reference TRBV11-2 and TRBJ1-4 gives the whole variable domain EAGVAQSPRYKIIEKRQSVAFWCNPISGHATLYWYQQILGQGPKLLIQFQNNGVVDDSQLPKDRFSAERLKGVDSTLKIQPAKLEDSAVYLCASSPEIPTNEKLFFGSGTQLSVL.